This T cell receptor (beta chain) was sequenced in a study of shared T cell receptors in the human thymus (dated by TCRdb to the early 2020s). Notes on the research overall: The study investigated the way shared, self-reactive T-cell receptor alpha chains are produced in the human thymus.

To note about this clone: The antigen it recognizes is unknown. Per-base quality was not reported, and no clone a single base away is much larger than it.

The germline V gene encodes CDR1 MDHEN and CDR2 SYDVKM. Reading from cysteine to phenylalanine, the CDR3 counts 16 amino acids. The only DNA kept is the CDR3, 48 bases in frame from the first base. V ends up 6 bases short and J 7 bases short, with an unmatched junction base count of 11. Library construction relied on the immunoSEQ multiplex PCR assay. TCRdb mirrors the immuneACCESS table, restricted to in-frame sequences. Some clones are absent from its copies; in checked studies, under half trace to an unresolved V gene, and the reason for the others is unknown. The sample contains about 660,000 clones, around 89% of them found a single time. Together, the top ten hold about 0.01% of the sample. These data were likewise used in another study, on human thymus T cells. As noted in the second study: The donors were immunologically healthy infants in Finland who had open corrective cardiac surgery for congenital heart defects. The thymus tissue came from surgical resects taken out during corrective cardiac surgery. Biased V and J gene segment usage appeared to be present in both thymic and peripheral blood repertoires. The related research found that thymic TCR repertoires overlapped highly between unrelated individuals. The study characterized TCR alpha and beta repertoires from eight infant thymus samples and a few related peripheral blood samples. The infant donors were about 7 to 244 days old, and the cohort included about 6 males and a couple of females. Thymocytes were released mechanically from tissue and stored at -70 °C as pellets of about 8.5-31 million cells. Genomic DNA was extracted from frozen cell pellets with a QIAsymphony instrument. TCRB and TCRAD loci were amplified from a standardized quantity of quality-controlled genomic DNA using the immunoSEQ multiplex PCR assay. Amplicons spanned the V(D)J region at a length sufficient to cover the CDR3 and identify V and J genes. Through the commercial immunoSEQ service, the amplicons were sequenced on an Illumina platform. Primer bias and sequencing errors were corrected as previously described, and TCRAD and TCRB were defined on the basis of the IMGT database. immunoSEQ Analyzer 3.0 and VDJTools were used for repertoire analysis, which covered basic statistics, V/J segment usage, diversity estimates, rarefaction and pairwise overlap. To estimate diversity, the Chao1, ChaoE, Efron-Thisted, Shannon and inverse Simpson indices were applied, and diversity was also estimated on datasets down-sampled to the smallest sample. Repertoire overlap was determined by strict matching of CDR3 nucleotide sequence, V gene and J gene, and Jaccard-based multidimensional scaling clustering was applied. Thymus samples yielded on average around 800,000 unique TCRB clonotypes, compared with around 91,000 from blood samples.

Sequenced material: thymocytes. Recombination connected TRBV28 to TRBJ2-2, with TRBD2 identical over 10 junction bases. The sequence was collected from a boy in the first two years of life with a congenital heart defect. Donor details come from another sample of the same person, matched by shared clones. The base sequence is TGTGCCAGCAGCCCCTCTCCTAGCGGGAGCAGCGGGGAGCTGTTTTTT. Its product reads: CASSPSPSGSSGELFF.